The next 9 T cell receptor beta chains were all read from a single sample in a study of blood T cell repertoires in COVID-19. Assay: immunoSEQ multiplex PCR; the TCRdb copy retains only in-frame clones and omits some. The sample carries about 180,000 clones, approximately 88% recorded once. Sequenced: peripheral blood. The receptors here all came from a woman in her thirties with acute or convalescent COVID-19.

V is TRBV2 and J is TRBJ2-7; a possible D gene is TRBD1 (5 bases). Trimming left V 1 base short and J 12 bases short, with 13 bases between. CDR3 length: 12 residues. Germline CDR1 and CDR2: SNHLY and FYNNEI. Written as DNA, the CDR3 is TGTGCCAGCAGTGAAGGGGCTCTAGGGGCGTACTTC. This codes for CASSEGALGAYF.

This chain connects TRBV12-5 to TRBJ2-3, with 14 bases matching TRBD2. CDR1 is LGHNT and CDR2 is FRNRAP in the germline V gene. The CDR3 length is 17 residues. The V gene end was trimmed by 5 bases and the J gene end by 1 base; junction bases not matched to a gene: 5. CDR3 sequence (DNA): TGTGCTAGTGGTCAAGGGACTAGCGGGGGAGGCACAGATACGCAGTATTTT. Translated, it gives CASGQGTSGGGTDTQYF.

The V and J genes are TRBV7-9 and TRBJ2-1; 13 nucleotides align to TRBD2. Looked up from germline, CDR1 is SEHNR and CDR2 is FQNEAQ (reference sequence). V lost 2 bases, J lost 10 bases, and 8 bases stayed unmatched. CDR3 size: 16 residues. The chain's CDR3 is CASSLRLAGGSWEQFF. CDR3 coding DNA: TGTGCCAGCAGCTTAAGACTAGCGGGAGGCTCCTGGGAGCAGTTCTTC.

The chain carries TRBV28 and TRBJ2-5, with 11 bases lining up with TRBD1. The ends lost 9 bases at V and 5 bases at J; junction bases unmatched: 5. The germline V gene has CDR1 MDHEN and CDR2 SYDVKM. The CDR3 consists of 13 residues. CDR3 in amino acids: CASGQGAWETQYF. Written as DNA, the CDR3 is TGTGCCAGTGGACAGGGGGCGTGGGAGACCCAGTACTTC.

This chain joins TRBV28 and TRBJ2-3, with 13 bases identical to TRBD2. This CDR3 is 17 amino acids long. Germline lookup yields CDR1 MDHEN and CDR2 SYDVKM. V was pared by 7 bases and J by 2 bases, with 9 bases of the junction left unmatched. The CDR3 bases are TGTGCCAGCACCACGGGACTAGCGGGAATGTTCACAGATACGCAGTATTTT. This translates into CASTTGLAGMFTDTQYF.

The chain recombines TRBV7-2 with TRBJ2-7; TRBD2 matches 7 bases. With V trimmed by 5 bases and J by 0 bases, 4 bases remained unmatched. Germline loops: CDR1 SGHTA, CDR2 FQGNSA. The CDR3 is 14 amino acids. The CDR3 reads CASSEAGISYEQYF. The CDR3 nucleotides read TGTGCCAGCAGCGAAGCGGGAATCTCCTACGAGCAGTACTTC.

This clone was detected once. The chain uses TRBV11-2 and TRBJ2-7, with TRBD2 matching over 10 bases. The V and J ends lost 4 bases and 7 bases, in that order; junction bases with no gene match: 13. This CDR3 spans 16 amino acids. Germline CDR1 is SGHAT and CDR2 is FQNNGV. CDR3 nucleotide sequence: TGTGCCAGCAGCTCCATGGGACTAGCGCTAGCTGGGGAGCAGTACTTC. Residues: CASSSMGLALAGEQYF. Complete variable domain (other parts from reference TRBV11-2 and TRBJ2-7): EAGVAQSPRYKIIEKRQSVAFWCNPISGHATLYWYQQILGQGPKLLIQFQNNGVVDDSQLPKDRFSAERLKGVDSTLKIQPAKLEDSAVYLCASSSMGLALAGEQYFGPGTRLTVT.

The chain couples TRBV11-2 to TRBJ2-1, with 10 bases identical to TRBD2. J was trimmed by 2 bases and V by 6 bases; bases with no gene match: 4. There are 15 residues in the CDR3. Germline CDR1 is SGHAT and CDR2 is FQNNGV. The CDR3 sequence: CASRQSGRAYNEQFF. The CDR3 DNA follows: TGTGCCAGCAGACAGAGCGGGAGGGCCTACAATGAGCAGTTCTTC.

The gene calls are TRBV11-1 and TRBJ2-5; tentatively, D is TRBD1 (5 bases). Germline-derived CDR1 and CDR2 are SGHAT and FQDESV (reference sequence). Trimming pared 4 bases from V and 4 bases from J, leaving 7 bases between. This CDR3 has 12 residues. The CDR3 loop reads CASSYRRETQYF. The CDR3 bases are TGTGCCAGCAGCTACAGGCGAGAGACCCAGTACTTC.